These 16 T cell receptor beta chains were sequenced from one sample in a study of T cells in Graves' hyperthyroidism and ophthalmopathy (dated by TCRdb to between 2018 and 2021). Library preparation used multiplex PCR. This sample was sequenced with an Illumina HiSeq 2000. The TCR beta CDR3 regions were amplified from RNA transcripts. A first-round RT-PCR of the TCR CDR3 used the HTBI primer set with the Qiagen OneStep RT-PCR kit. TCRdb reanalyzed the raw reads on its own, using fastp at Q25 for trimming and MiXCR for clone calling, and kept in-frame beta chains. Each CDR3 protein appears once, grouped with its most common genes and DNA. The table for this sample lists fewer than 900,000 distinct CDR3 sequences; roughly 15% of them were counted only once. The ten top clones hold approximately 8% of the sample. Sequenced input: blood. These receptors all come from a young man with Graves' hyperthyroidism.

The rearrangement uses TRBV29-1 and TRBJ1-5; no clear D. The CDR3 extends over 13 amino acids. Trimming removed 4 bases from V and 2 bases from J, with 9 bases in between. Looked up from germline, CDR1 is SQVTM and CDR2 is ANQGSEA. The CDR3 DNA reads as TGCAGCGTTGGGGGTGCGGGCAATCAGCCCCAGCATTTT. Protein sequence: CSVGGAGNQPQHF.

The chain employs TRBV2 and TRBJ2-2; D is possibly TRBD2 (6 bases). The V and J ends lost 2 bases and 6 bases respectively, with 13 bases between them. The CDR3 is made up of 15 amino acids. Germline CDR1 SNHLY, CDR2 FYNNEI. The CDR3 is CASSERVSGSGELFF. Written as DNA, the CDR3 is TGTGCCAGCAGTGAAAGAGTCAGCGGGTCCGGGGAGCTGTTTTTT.

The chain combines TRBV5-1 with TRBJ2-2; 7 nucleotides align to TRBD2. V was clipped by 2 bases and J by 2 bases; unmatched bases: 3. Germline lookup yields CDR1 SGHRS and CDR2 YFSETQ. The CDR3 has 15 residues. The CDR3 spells CASSLREANTGELFF. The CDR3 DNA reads TGCGCCAGCAGCTTACGGGAGGCCAACACCGGGGAGCTGTTTTTT.

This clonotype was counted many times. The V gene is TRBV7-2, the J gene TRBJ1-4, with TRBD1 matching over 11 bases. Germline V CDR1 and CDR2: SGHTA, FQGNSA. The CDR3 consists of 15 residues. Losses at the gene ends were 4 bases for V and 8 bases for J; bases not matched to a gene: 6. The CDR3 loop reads CASSSPGQGGEKLFF. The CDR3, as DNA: TGTGCCAGCAGCTCACCGGGACAGGGGGGAGAAAAACTGTTTTTT.

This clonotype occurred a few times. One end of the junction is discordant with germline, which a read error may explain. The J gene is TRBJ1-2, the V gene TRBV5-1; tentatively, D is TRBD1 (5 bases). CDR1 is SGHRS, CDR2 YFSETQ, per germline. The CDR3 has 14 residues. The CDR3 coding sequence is TGTGCCAGCAGCCACCCAGACAGACTATGGGGGTACACCTTC. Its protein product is CASSHPDRLWGYTF.

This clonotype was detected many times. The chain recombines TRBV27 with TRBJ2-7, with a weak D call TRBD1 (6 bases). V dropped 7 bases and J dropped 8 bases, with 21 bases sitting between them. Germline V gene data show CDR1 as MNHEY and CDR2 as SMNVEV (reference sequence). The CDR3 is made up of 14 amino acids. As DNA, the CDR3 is TGTGCCAGCAACCCTACAGGGAGTAGTGGTAAGCAGTACTTC. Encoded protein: CASNPTGSSGKQYF.

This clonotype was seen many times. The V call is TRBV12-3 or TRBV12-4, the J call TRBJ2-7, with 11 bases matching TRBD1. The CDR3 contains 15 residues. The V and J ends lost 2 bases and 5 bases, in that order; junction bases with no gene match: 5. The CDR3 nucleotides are TGTGCCAGCAGTTTATACAGGACAGGGGGCGACGAGCAGTACTTC. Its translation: CASSLYRTGGDEQYF.

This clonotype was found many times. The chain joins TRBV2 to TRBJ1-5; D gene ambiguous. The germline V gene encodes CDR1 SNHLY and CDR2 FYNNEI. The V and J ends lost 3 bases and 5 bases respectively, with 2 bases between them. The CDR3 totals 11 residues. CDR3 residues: CASSDDQPQHF. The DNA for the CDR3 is TGTGCCAGCAGTGACGATCAGCCCCAGCATTTT. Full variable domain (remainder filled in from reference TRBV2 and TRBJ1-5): EPEVTQTPSHQVTQMGQEVILRCVPISNHLYFYWYRQILGQKVEFLVSFYNNEISEKSEIFDDQFSVERPDGSNFTLKIRSTKLEDSAMYFCASSDDQPQHFGDGTRLSIL.

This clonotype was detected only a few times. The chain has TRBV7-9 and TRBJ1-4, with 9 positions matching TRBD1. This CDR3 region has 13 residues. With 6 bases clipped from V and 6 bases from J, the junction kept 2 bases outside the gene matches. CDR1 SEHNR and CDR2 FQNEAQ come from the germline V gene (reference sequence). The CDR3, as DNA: TGTGCCAGCAGTCGGACAGGGGATGAAAAACTGTTTTTT. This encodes CASSRTGDEKLFF. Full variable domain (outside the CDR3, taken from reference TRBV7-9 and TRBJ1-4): DTGVSQNPRHKITKRGQNVTFRCDPISEHNRLYWYRQTLGQGPEFLTYFQNEAQLEKSRLLSDRFSAERPKGSFSTLEIQRTEQGDSAMYLCASSRTGDEKLFFGSGTQLSVL.

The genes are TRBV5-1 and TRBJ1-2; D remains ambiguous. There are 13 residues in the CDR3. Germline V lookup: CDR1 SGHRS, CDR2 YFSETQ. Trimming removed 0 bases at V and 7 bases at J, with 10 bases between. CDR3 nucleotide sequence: TGCGCCAGCAGCTTGGTAGGGCGGAGTGGCTACACCTTC. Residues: CASSLVGRSGYTF.

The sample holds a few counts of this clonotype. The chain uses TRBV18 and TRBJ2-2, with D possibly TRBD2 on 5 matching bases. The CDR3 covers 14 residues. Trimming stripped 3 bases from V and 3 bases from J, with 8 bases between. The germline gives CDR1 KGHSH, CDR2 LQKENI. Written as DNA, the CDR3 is TGTGCCAGCTCACCGACGGACTACACCGGGGAGCTGTTTTTT. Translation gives CASSPTDYTGELFF.

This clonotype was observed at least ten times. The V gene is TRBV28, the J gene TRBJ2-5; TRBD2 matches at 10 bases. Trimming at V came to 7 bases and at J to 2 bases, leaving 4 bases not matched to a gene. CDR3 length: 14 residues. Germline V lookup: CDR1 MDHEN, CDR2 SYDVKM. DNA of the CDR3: TGTGCCAGCAAAACTAGCGGGGCTCAAGAGACCCAGTACTTC. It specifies CASKTSGAQETQYF.

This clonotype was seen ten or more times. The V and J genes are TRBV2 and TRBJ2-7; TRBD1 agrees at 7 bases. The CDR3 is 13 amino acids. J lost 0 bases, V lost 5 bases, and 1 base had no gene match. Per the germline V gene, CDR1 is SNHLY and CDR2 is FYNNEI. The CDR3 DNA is TGTGCCAGCAGTTGGGACAGCTCCTACGAGCAGTACTTC. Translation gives CASSWDSSYEQYF.

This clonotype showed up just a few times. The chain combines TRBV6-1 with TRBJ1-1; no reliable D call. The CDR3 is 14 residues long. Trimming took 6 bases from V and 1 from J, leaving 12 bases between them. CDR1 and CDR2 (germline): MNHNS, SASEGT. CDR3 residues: CASRPGRWNTEAFF. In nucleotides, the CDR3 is TGTGCCAGCAGACCAGGACGGTGGAACACTGAAGCTTTCTTT.

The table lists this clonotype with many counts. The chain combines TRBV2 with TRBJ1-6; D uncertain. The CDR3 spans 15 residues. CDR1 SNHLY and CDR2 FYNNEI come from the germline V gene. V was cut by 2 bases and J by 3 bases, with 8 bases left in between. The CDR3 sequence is CASSEMEGYNSPLHF. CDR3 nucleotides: TGTGCCAGCAGTGAAATGGAGGGCTATAATTCACCCCTCCACTTT.

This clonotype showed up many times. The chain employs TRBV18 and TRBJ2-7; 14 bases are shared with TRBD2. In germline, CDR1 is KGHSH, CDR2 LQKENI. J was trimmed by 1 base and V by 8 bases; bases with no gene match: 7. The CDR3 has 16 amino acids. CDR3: CASSPGLAGGSYEQYF. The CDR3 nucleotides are TGTGCCAGCAGCCCCGGACTAGCGGGAGGATCCTACGAGCAGTACTTC.